The rows below give T cell receptor beta chains drawn from one sample of a study of T cell clones after liver transplantation. Measured with immunoSEQ multiplex PCR; TCRdb has only the in-frame clones, and not every one. The sample lists under 90,000 clones, 75% to 90% occurring once. The starting material was CD4+ T cells from blood, obtained before liver transplant. These receptors came from a human donor who received a liver transplant. The CDR3 runs from the conserved cysteine through the conserved F or W. The D gene is left open where the match is weak. Not every row has a clone size; where given, it reads once, few, many or a size class.

CASSLYGYTF | TGTGCCAGCAGCTTATATGGCTACACCTTC | TRBJ1-2 | TRBV5-4 | - | -
CATSRGATGNQPQHF | TGTGCCACCAGCAGAGGCGCCACTGGCAATCAGCCCCAGCATTTT | TRBJ1-5 | TRBV15 | - | -
CASSLASGWGNEQYF | TGTGCCAGCAGCTTGGCCTCGGGGTGGGGAAACGAGCAGTACTTC | TRBJ2-7 | TRBV5-5 | - | once
CAWSFIRGRQYGYTF | TGTGCCTGGTCTTTCATCAGGGGTAGGCAATATGGCTACACCTTC | TRBJ1-2 | TRBV30 | - | few
CASSPRWDRDTDTQYF | TGTGCCAGCAGCCCTCGCTGGGACAGAGACACAGATACGCAGTATTTT | TRBJ2-3 | TRBV7-9 | TRBD1 | -
CASSPQQTGGDQPQHF | TGTGCCAGTAGTCCACAACAGACAGGGGGAGATCAGCCCCAGCATTTT | TRBJ1-5 | TRBV19 | TRBD1 | -
CASSTNARALREKLFF | TGTGCCAGCAGTACCAATGCCAGGGCTTTGAGGGAAAAACTGTTTTTT | TRBJ1-4 | TRBV28 | - | few
CASSLQFRVEDEQYF | TGTGCCAGCAGTCTTCAATTTAGAGTTGAGGACGAGCAGTACTTC | TRBJ2-7 | TRBV28 | - | -
CASRARQGEPDTQYF | TGCGCCAGCAGAGCGCGGCAGGGGGAACCAGATACGCAGTATTTT | TRBJ2-3 | TRBV10-2 | TRBD1 | -
CAVGGSSYNEQFF | TGTGCCGTGGGGGGAAGCTCCTACAATGAGCAGTTCTTC | TRBJ2-1 | TRBV2 | - | -
CASAQGAAGELFF | TGCGCCAGCGCACAGGGGGCCGCCGGGGAGCTGTTTTTT | TRBJ2-2 | TRBV5-1 | TRBD1 | -
CASSGGAKNIQYF | TGCGCCAGCAGTGGGGGGGCCAAAAACATTCAGTACTTC | TRBJ2-4 | TRBV5-1 | - | -
CASSYAGGTYNEQFF | TGTGCCAGCAGTTACGCGGGAGGGACCTACAATGAGCAGTTCTTC | TRBJ2-1 | TRBV28 | TRBD2 | -
CASSLRGTGSDTQYF | TGTGCCAGCAGTCTGCGTGGGACAGGGTCAGATACGCAGTATTTT | TRBJ2-3 | TRBV6-5 | TRBD1 | few